The 19 T cell receptor beta chains reported below all come from one sample, sequenced in a study of T cell changes during pregnancy in multiple sclerosis. Using immunoSEQ multiplex PCR, the repertoire was profiled, and TCRdb retains in-frame clones only, with some absent. The sample has 30,000 to 45,000 clones; roughly 91% are singletons. Source: CD4+ T cells from peripheral blood mononuclear cells, taken in the second trimester of pregnancy. The receptors were sampled from a female donor in good health, enrolled as a control in a pregnancy study.

J is TRBJ2-2 and V is TRBV7-8; D not resolved. The CDR3 is 15 amino acids. From germline, CDR1 is SGHVS and CDR2 FQNEAQ. V was shortened by 4 bases and J by 6 bases, with 15 bases between the two germline ends. CDR3 in DNA: TGTGCCAGCAGCTCCGCAGGTCTTCGTCCCGGGGAGCTGTTTTTT. Its protein is CASSSAGLRPGELFF.

This CDR3 is CASSSGTDTDTQYF. The CDR3 DNA reads TGTGCCAGCAGCTCCGGGACAGACACAGATACGCAGTATTTT. The chain uses TRBV5-6 and TRBJ2-3; 7 bases match TRBD1. The V segment lost 3 bases and the J segment 2 bases; nucleotides outside the gene matches: 3. The length of the CDR3 is 14 residues. Germline V lookup: CDR1 SGHDT, CDR2 YYEEEE.

This sequence joins TRBV28 and TRBJ2-7; D possibly corresponds to TRBD2 (6 bases). Trimming left V 10 bases short and J 3 bases short, with 16 bases between. The CDR3 is 13 amino acids. From germline, CDR1 is MDHEN and CDR2 SYDVKM. The CDR3 nucleotides read TGTGCCACGATCGGGACTGAACGCTACGAGCAGTACTTC. This translates into CATIGTERYEQYF.

This chain joins TRBV7-3 and TRBJ1-2, with D possibly TRBD1 on 6 matching bases. This CDR3 is built from 15 residues. V was cut by 2 bases and J by 1 base, with 11 bases left in between. Germline V lookup: CDR1 SGHTA, CDR2 FQGTGA. Written as DNA, the CDR3 is TGTGCCAGCAGCTTAGGCCCGGACAGTAACTATGGCTACACCTTC. Translating it yields CASSLGPDSNYGYTF.

The chain employs TRBV19 and TRBJ2-7; 10 nucleotides align to TRBD2. The CDR3 totals 16 residues. Germline values: CDR1 LNHDA, CDR2 SQIVND (reference sequence). V dropped 4 bases and J dropped 3; count of bases not matched to a gene: 9. The CDR3 region has the DNA TGTGCCAGTAGTAGGGAGCCGGGACTAGCGTACTACGAGCAGTACTTC. This gives the protein CASSREPGLAYYEQYF.

This chain uses TRBV7-9 with TRBJ1-2; TRBD1 agrees at 8 bases. V lost 5 bases to trimming and J lost 5 bases; unmatched junction nucleotides: 13. The length of the CDR3 is 16 residues. Germline V gene lookup returns CDR1 SEHNR and CDR2 FQNEAQ (reference sequence). The CDR3 sequence is CASSTRGQGVLYGYTF. For the CDR3, the DNA is TGTGCCAGCAGCACCCGCGGACAGGGAGTGTTGTATGGCTACACCTTC.

This chain connects TRBV7-2 to TRBJ2-1; 8 bases align to TRBD2. Germline loops: CDR1 SGHTA, CDR2 FQGNSA. This CDR3 spans 15 amino acids. Unmatched junction bases numbered 0, after V lost 1 base and J lost 1 base. Here the CDR3 reads CASSLGLASYNEQFF. CDR3 coding DNA: TGTGCCAGCAGCTTAGGACTAGCGTCCTACAATGAGCAGTTCTTC.

The rearrangement joins TRBV5-1 to TRBJ1-1; 7 positions agree with TRBD1. The CDR3 length is 16 residues. The ends lost 0 bases at V and 4 bases at J; junction bases unmatched: 9. CDR1 and CDR2 from the germline V gene are SGHRS and YFSETQ. For the CDR3, the DNA is TGCGCCAGCAGCTTGGAAACAGGGGCAGTCGGCACTGAAGCTTTCTTT. Its translation: CASSLETGAVGTEAFF. The whole variable domain, filled in from reference TRBV5-1 and TRBJ1-1, reads KAGVTQTPRYLIKTRGQQVTLSCSPISGHRSVSWYQQTPGQGLQFLFEYFSETQRNKGNFPGRFSGRQFSNSRSEMNVSTLELGDSALYLCASSLETGAVGTEAFFGQGTRLTVV.

J is TRBJ1-1 and V is TRBV30; 7 nucleotides line up with TRBD1. Trimming cost V 3 bases and J 4 bases; bases outside gene matches: 8. There are 14 residues in the CDR3. The germline gives CDR1 GTSNPN, CDR2 SVGIG (reference sequence). CDR3 DNA sequence: TGTGCCTGGAGCCAGGGCAGGGGGGCCACTGAAGCTTTCTTT. Its translation is CAWSQGRGATEAFF.

The J gene is TRBJ2-5, the V gene TRBV5-1; D possibly corresponds to TRBD1 (5 bases). Trimming removed 0 bases at V and 4 bases at J, with 13 bases between. From germline, CDR1 is SGHRS and CDR2 YFSETQ. The CDR3 extends over 15 amino acids. CDR3 sequence: CASSLEGALRETQYF. CDR3 DNA sequence: TGCGCCAGCAGCTTGGAAGGGGCTCTGAGAGAGACCCAGTACTTC.

This chain connects TRBV18 to TRBJ1-1; D perhaps matches TRBD1 (5 bases). Germline V lookup: CDR1 KGHSH, CDR2 LQKENI. Trimming stripped 8 bases from V and 3 bases from J, with 13 bases between. There are 13 residues in the CDR3. CDR3 nucleotides: TGTGCCAGCGGGGGGGAGTCTTACACTGAAGCTTTCTTT. This codes for CASGGESYTEAFF.

The chain recombines TRBV5-1 with TRBJ2-2, with 10 bases fitting TRBD2. Trimming took 4 bases from V and 6 from J; bases not matched to a gene: 6. This CDR3 has 15 amino acids. Germline V gene data show CDR1 as SGHRS and CDR2 as YFSETQ. DNA for the CDR3: TGCGCCAGCAGCGAAAGAGCGGGAGGGCCCGGGGAGCTGTTTTTT. Protein product: CASSERAGGPGELFF. Filled out from reference TRBV5-1 and TRBJ2-2, the complete variable domain reads KAGVTQTPRYLIKTRGQQVTLSCSPISGHRSVSWYQQTPGQGLQFLFEYFSETQRNKGNFPGRFSGRQFSNSRSEMNVSTLELGDSALYLCASSERAGGPGELFFGEGSRLTVL.

The chain recombines TRBV6-1 with TRBJ2-7, with D maybe TRBD1 (6 bases). Germline CDR1 MNHNS, CDR2 SASEGT. This CDR3 has 13 amino acids. V gave up 8 bases and J gave up 3 bases, with 14 bases separating them. CDR3 nucleotides: TGTGCCAGCCAGGACAGCCTTCTCTACGAGCAGTACTTC. Its protein product is CASQDSLLYEQYF.

The rearrangement joins TRBV7-3 to TRBJ1-2, with TRBD1 as a possible D gene (5 bases). This CDR3 has 13 amino acids. From germline, CDR1 is SGHTA and CDR2 FQGTGA. The ends were cut back, 5 bases at V and 6 bases at J, with 13 bases in the middle. This CDR3 is CASSEGRVDGYTF. The DNA of the CDR3 is TGTGCCAGCAGCGAGGGGAGGGTGGATGGCTACACCTTC.

The V and J genes are TRBV18 and TRBJ2-1, with D uncertain. The V gene's germline CDR1 is KGHSH and CDR2 LQKENI. The V end was cut by 3 bases, the J end by 0 bases, with 9 bases between. The CDR3 covers 15 residues. CDR3 bases: TGTGCCAGCTCACCTGACATCCGCTCCTACAATGAGCAGTTCTTC. This codes for CASSPDIRSYNEQFF. The full variable domain, its missing parts supplied by reference TRBV18 and TRBJ2-1, is NAGVMQNPRHLVRRRGQEARLRCSPMKGHSHVYWYRQLPEEGLKFMVYLQKENIIDESGMPKERFSAEFPKEGPSILRIQQVVRGDSAAYFCASSPDIRSYNEQFFGPGTRLTVL.

The genes are TRBV10-3 and TRBJ1-3; tentative D call: TRBD1 (5 bases). CDR1 is ENHRY, CDR2 SYGVKD, per germline. The CDR3 has 13 amino acids. V dropped 3 bases and J dropped 4 bases, with 7 bases sitting between them. CDR3 region: CAISDREGNTIYF. DNA of the CDR3: TGTGCCATCAGTGACAGGGAAGGAAACACCATATATTTT.

This clone was seen more than once but under ten times. V and J are TRBV10-1 and TRBJ1-1, with D perhaps TRBD1 (5 bases). This CDR3 region has 13 residues. V was trimmed by 5 bases and J by 4 bases, leaving 11 bases between them. Germline loops: CDR1 WNHNN, CDR2 SYGVQD (reference sequence). The DNA of the CDR3 is TGCGCCAGCAGTACAGGAATGGTCACTGAAGCTTTCTTT. Translated, it gives CASSTGMVTEAFF.

This chain links TRBV6-5 with TRBJ1-1; possibly TRBD1 for D (6 bases). From germline, CDR1 is MNHEY and CDR2 SVGAGI. This CDR3 comprises 15 residues. V gave up 4 bases and J gave up 3 bases, with 15 bases separating them. The CDR3 sequence: CASSFKHGGHTEAFF. CDR3 DNA: TGTGCCAGCAGTTTTAAGCACGGGGGGCACACTGAAGCTTTCTTT.

V usage is TRBV5-6 and J usage is TRBJ2-3; D is possibly TRBD1 (6 bases). Trimming cost V 4 bases and J 1 base, with 19 bases left between them. The CDR3 loop spans 17 amino acids. Germline CDR1 is SGHDT and CDR2 is YYEEEE. CDR3 sequence (DNA): TGTGCCAGCAGCGGGATCCGGGACACGCTTCGCACAGATACGCAGTATTTT. It translates to CASSGIRDTLRTDTQYF.